What follows are 27 T cell receptor beta chains derived from one specimen sequenced in a study of T cells in localized non-small cell lung cancer. Sequencing was performed with immunoSEQ multiplex PCR; in TCRdb, only in-frame clones are kept and a portion is missing. Altogether fewer than 75,000 clones are present, roughly 83% being singletons, with the ten largest covering roughly 1.4%. The sample here was peripheral blood, taken before any cancer treatment. These receptors all come from a female donor over 55 with stage I lung adenocarcinoma.

V is TRBV5-6 and J is TRBJ1-6; possibly TRBD1 for D (5 bases). V was clipped by 3 bases and J by 9 bases, with 16 bases between them. From germline, CDR1 is SGHDT and CDR2 YYEEEE. The CDR3 loop spans 15 amino acids. CDR3 sequence: CASSYQGSVTSPLHF. CDR3 DNA sequence: TGTGCCAGCAGCTACCAGGGTTCGGTCACTTCACCCCTCCACTTT.

In its sample, this clone was seen once. V gene TRBV6-6 combines with J gene TRBJ2-2; 7 bases match TRBD1. The germline V gene encodes CDR1 MNHNY and CDR2 SVGAGI (reference sequence). This CDR3 is built from 14 residues. Unmatched junction bases numbered 5, after V lost 7 bases and J lost 3 bases. The CDR3, as DNA: TGTGCCAGCACCCAGGACAGGTACACCGGGGAGCTGTTTTTT. Its protein is CASTQDRYTGELFF.

The rearrangement uses TRBV7-2 and TRBJ2-7, with D possibly matching TRBD2 (6 bases). The V end lost 4 bases, the J end lost 3 bases, and 16 bases lay between the germline ends. The CDR3 spans 15 residues. Germline CDR1 reads SGHTA; CDR2 reads FQGNSA. The CDR3 sequence: CASSSKWGEGYEQYF. The CDR3 nucleotides read TGTGCCAGCAGCTCTAAATGGGGGGAAGGCTACGAGCAGTACTTC.

The rearrangement links TRBV7-3 to TRBJ1-2, with D uncertain. The CDR3 extends over 15 amino acids. Trimming removed 5 bases at V and 4 bases at J, with 17 bases between. The germline V gene encodes CDR1 SGHTA and CDR2 FQGTGA. The CDR3 nucleotides are TGTGCCAGCAGCCCGGAGGGTAGGACCTCCTATGGCTACACCTTC. Translation gives CASSPEGRTSYGYTF.

The chain has TRBV6-5 and TRBJ1-3, with D unresolved. Looked up from germline, CDR1 is MNHEY and CDR2 is SVGAGI. This CDR3 comprises 16 residues. V was cut by 4 bases and J by 1 base, with 14 bases left in between. CDR3 bases: TGTGCCAGCAGTTTCGTAACACCCCAATCTGGAAACACCATATATTTT. Its translation is CASSFVTPQSGNTIYF.

This chain connects TRBV4-1 to TRBJ2-2; D is possibly TRBD2 (5 bases). The V end lost 3 bases, the J end lost 3 bases, and 8 bases lay between the germline ends. Germline values: CDR1 MGHRA, CDR2 YSYEKL. This CDR3 region has 14 residues. CDR3 protein: CASSQGAHTGELFF. CDR3 nucleotides: TGCGCCAGCAGCCAGGGAGCTCACACCGGGGAGCTGTTTTTT.

This clone has just one count. This CDR3 is CASSESVWGPQPQHF. The CDR3, as DNA: TGTGCCAGCAGTGAAAGCGTTTGGGGGCCACAGCCCCAGCATTTT. The chain couples TRBV6-1 to TRBJ1-5; maybe TRBD1 (6 bases). Germline values: CDR1 MNHNS, CDR2 SASEGT. V was shortened by 2 bases and J by 7 bases, with 15 bases between the two germline ends. This CDR3 has 15 amino acids.

The chain has TRBV11-2 and TRBJ2-3; TRBD1 aligns across 7 bases. Germline V gene lookup returns CDR1 SGHAT and CDR2 FQNNGV. This CDR3 comprises 15 residues. V dropped 4 bases and J dropped 2; count of bases not matched to a gene: 6. The CDR3 is CASSSGGFSTDTQYF. CDR3 nucleotide sequence: TGTGCCAGCAGCTCAGGGGGATTCTCCACAGATACGCAGTATTTT.

This sequence joins TRBV5-1 and TRBJ2-5, with TRBD2 as a possible D gene (6 bases). Germline V gene sequence: CDR1 SGHRS, CDR2 YFSETQ. Trimming shortened V by 4 bases and J by 4 bases, and 17 bases separated the two germline ends. This CDR3 has 15 amino acids. CDR3 in amino acids: CASSPGVGAGETQYF. The CDR3 DNA follows: TGCGCCAGCAGCCCCGGGGTCGGAGCGGGAGAGACCCAGTACTTC.

The chain has TRBV19 and TRBJ1-5; D ambiguous. The CDR3 runs 14 residues. V was pared by 4 bases and J by 1 base, with 8 bases between. CDR1 is LNHDA, CDR2 SQIVND, per germline (reference sequence). CDR3 coding DNA: TGTGCCAGTAGTAACGCTTACAGCAATCAGCCCCAGCATTTT. It translates to CASSNAYSNQPQHF. The whole variable domain, filled in from reference TRBV19 and TRBJ1-5, reads DGGITQSPKYLFRKEGQNVTLSCEQNLNHDAMYWYRQDPGQGLRLIYYSQIVNDFQKGDIAEGYSVSREKKESFPLTVTSAQKNPTAFYLCASSNAYSNQPQHFGDGTRLSIL.

The rearrangement uses TRBV5-6 and TRBJ2-2; D uncertain. V was cut by 0 bases and J by 3 bases, with 6 bases left in between. Per germline, CDR1 SGHDT and CDR2 YYEEEE. This CDR3 has 14 residues. The CDR3 DNA reads as TGTGCCAGCAGCTTGGAGTCGCACACCGGGGAGCTGTTTTTT. Translated: CASSLESHTGELFF.

DNA of the CDR3: TGTGCCATCAGTGAGGACGGGGGATCCTACAATGAGCAGTTCTTC. This translates into CAISEDGGSYNEQFF. V is TRBV10-3 and J is TRBJ2-1; TRBD2 is a possible D gene (6 bases). Trimming cost V 2 bases and J 1 base, with 9 bases left between them. Germline loops: CDR1 ENHRY, CDR2 SYGVKD. CDR3 length: 15 amino acids.

The J gene is TRBJ2-2, the V gene TRBV7-6, with D possibly TRBD2 on 6 matching bases. CDR1 and CDR2 from the germline V gene are SGHVS and FNYEAQ. Trimming shortened V by 7 bases and J by 4 bases, and 16 bases separated the two germline ends. The CDR3 consists of 15 residues. CDR3 protein: CASTPLGGPTGELFF. The DNA of the CDR3 is TGTGCCAGCACCCCCCTGGGGGGTCCCACCGGGGAGCTGTTTTTT.

The chain uses TRBV29-1 and TRBJ1-1, with 10 bases matching TRBD1. CDR3 length: 12 residues. The J segment lost 5 bases and the V segment lost 7 bases, leaving 4 bases of the junction unmatched. Germline-derived CDR1 and CDR2 are SQVTM and ANQGSEA. The CDR3 DNA reads TGCAGCGGAGGACAGGGGGTGACTGAAGCTTTCTTT. This translates into CSGGQGVTEAFF.

The chain carries TRBV21-1 and TRBJ2-7; TRBD2, the D gene given by the table, was not confirmed from the DNA. TRBV21-1 is shown as a pseudogene. CDR3 length equals 16 residues. CDR3 sequence reads: CASIRRGRGSPYEQYF. The CDR3 DNA sequence: TGTGCCAGCATCCGAAGAGGACGGGGGTCCCCCTACGAGCAGTACTTC.

V usage is TRBV11-3 and J usage is TRBJ2-3; 10 bases line up with TRBD2. V trimming: 1 base; J trimming: 2 bases; junction bases outside the gene matches: 6. CDR1 is SGHNT, CDR2 YENEEA, per germline. The CDR3 totals 17 residues. For the CDR3, the DNA is TGTGCCAGCAGCTTAGTTAAACTAGCGGGGTCCACAGATACGCAGTATTTT. Translated: CASSLVKLAGSTDTQYF.

The chain joins TRBV5-6 to TRBJ2-2; no definite D call. Germline-derived CDR1 and CDR2 are SGHDT and YYEEEE. The V end was cut by 4 bases, the J end by 3 bases, with 13 bases between. This CDR3 comprises 15 residues. The CDR3 bases are TGTGCCAGCAGCCCCCAATTTCTAGACACCGGGGAGCTGTTTTTT. It yields the protein CASSPQFLDTGELFF.

The chain couples TRBV6-5 to TRBJ1-1; D is unresolved. Trimming cost V 6 bases and J 4 bases, with 6 bases left between them. The CDR3 is made up of 11 amino acids. Per germline, CDR1 MNHEY and CDR2 SVGAGI. The CDR3 region has the DNA TGTGCCAGCAGCCGTGCCACTGAAGCTTTCTTT. This codes for CASSRATEAFF.

The genes are TRBV28 and TRBJ1-5; TRBD1 matches 9 bases. J lost 2 bases, V lost 5 bases, and 4 bases had no gene match. Germline CDR1 and CDR2: MDHEN and SYDVKM. The CDR3 covers 15 residues. This CDR3 reads CASSPRTGGNQPQHF. The CDR3 nucleotides read TGTGCCAGCAGTCCCAGGACAGGGGGCAATCAGCCCCAGCATTTT.

The chain joins TRBV9 to TRBJ2-5; 10 nucleotides match TRBD2. The CDR3 runs to 16 residues. Looked up from germline, CDR1 is SGDLS and CDR2 is YYNGEE. V gave up 3 bases and J gave up 7 bases; unmatched junction bases: 12. The CDR3 DNA reads as TGTGCCAGCAGCGCTTCTAGCGGGGGCCTCCCAGGGACCCAGTACTTC. Translated, it gives CASSASSGGLPGTQYF.

This clone was detected ten times or more. J is TRBJ2-7 and V is TRBV13; 13 nucleotides match TRBD2. CDR3 length: 16 amino acids. The germline gives CDR1 PRHDT, CDR2 FYEKMQ (reference sequence). V shed 0 bases and J 6 bases; nucleotides not matched to a gene: 5. The CDR3, as DNA: TGTGCCAGCAGCTTAGGACGACTAGCGGGAGGTCGCGAGCAGTACTTC. It is translated as CASSLGRLAGGREQYF.

In its sample, this clone was seen a few times. The gene calls are TRBV28 and TRBJ2-3, with 9 bases lining up with TRBD2. The germline gives CDR1 MDHEN, CDR2 SYDVKM. Unmatched junction bases numbered 2, after V lost 5 bases and J lost 2 bases. The CDR3 covers 14 residues. CDR3 DNA sequence: TGTGCCAGCAGTCTAGCGGGACCCACAGATACGCAGTATTTT. It yields the protein CASSLAGPTDTQYF.

The rearrangement uses TRBV5-1 and TRBJ2-7; a possible D gene is TRBD1 (5 bases). Germline CDR1 is SGHRS and CDR2 is YFSETQ. This CDR3 spans 13 amino acids. V gave up 0 bases and J gave up 2 bases, with 6 bases separating them. The CDR3 DNA reads as TGCGCCAGCAGCTTGGACAGGACCTACGAGCAGTACTTC. Protein product: CASSLDRTYEQYF.

This clone was seen a few times. V gene TRBV7-6 combines with J gene TRBJ1-2; the D gene is possibly TRBD1 (5 bases). Trimming took 5 bases from V and 8 from J, leaving 21 bases between them. This CDR3 is 15 amino acids long. Germline lookup yields CDR1 SGHVS and CDR2 FNYEAQ. The CDR3 protein is CASSGDLWALGGYTF. The CDR3 region has the DNA TGTGCCAGCAGCGGGGACCTTTGGGCGCTCGGAGGCTACACCTTC.

The rearrangement links TRBV4-1 to TRBJ2-2, with D possibly TRBD2 on 6 matching bases. CDR3 length: 15 amino acids. Trimming removed 0 bases from V and 6 bases from J, with 11 bases in between. Germline CDR1 is MGHRA and CDR2 is YSYEKL. The DNA for the CDR3 is TGCGCCAGCAGCCAAGATAGGTGGGGGGCCGGGGAGCTGTTTTTT. This translates into CASSQDRWGAGELFF.

This clone was counted only a few times. The CDR3 nucleotides are TGTGCCAGCAGTTTATATCTGGGGGCGGTCTACGAGCAGTACTTC. As protein: CASSLYLGAVYEQYF. The chain employs TRBV27 and TRBJ2-7; D may be TRBD1 (6 bases). Trimming took 1 base from V and 3 from J, leaving 13 bases between them. This CDR3 has 15 residues. Germline V gene sequence: CDR1 MNHEY, CDR2 SMNVEV (reference sequence).

This chain uses TRBV28 with TRBJ1-2; 10 positions agree with TRBD1. The V gene's germline CDR1 is MDHEN and CDR2 SYDVKM. The trim removed 5 bases at V and 5 bases at J, leaving 8 bases unmatched. The CDR3 extends over 15 amino acids. CDR3 DNA: TGTGCCAGCAGTCAGTCAGGGACAGGGGTTTATGGCTACACCTTC. As protein: CASSQSGTGVYGYTF.